Many counts were recorded for the clone carrying this T cell receptor beta chain. These data belong to a study of naive and memory T cell subsets. CD4+ T cell IFNgamma after overnight CMV lysate exposure gave donor CMV status. An equimolar mix of two oligonucleotides served as the beta constant-region primer for TRBC1 and TRBC2. Four rounds of PCR amplified the ligated cDNA using nested alpha and beta constant-region primers plus SP2. TCRdb independently ran MiXCR on the UMI-ligation and nested PCR reads; one entry per CDR3 protein. The data contain about 22,000 distinct CDR3 sequences, around 10% of them singletons. Deletions cut 2 bases from V and 6 bases from J, with 10 bases between. The CDR3 is 13 amino acids.

The clonotype was recovered from a human donor in good health. The material sequenced was central memory CD8+ T cells from blood. The chain recombines TRBV12-3 or TRBV12-4 with TRBJ1-2; D unclear. DNA of the CDR3: TGTGCCAGCAGTTTATCGGACTTGGATGGCTACACCTTC. It codes for CASSLSDLDGYTF.